A single sample gave rise to the 4 T cell receptor beta chains below, sequenced in a study of identifying expanded T cells in peripheral blood. Generated by immunoSEQ multiplex PCR, the TCRdb table keeps only in-frame clones and is missing some. The sample records more than 45,000 clones, roughly 89% being singletons. Sequenced material: blood. These receptors were collected from a person between 18 and 75 years old in good health.

V is TRBV29-1 and J is TRBJ2-1; 8 bases line up with TRBD2. V lost 2 bases to trimming and J lost 4 bases; unmatched junction nucleotides: 4. The CDR3 runs to 14 residues. The germline CDR1 and CDR2 sequences are SQVTM and ANQGSEA. CDR3 in DNA: TGCAGCGTTGAACCAACTAGCGGATACAATGAGCAGTTCTTC. Protein product: CSVEPTSGYNEQFF.

This clone has a handful of counts. V gene TRBV4-1 combines with J gene TRBJ1-4; unclear D gene. This CDR3 is 13 amino acids long. The germline CDR1 and CDR2 sequences are MGHRA and YSYEKL. The germline V and J ends were trimmed by 0 bases and 15 bases, with 14 bases remaining between them. The CDR3 bases are TGCGCCAGCAGCCAAGAGGCTGGGTACAAGGTGTTTTTT. It translates to CASSQEAGYKVFF.

This chain links TRBV29-1 with TRBJ1-5, with D perhaps TRBD1 (6 bases). The V gene lost 6 bases and the J gene lost 3 bases, with 12 bases spanning the gap. This CDR3 has 13 residues. CDR1 SQVTM and CDR2 ANQGSEA come from the germline V gene. CDR3 protein: CSVGGQPNQPQHF. The CDR3 bases are TGCAGCGTCGGAGGACAGCCCAATCAGCCCCAGCATTTT.

This sequence joins TRBV9 and TRBJ1-1; D not certain. CDR3 length: 14 amino acids. With 3 bases removed from V and 0 bases from J, the gap between germline ends came to 9 bases. Per germline, CDR1 SGDLS and CDR2 YYNGEE. The CDR3 is CASSEGSLNTEAFF. CDR3 bases: TGTGCCAGCAGCGAGGGCAGCCTGAACACTGAAGCTTTCTTT.